What follows describes a single T cell receptor (beta chain). Trimming removed 3 bases at V and 2 bases at J, with 16 bases between. The CDR3 is made up of 16 amino acids. Germline V gene lookup returns CDR1 SGHTA and CDR2 FQGNSA. This entry comes from a study of OX40 agonist ivuxolimab in advanced cancers. Study-wide context: It was ivuxolimab, an agonistic anti-OX40 (CD134) antibody, that patients were treated with. Age averaged approximately 60 years (range 23 to 79), and about 86% were male. Patients achieving partial responses numbered three: one hepatocellular carcinoma case and two cutaneous melanoma cases.

Method: immunoSEQ multiplex PCR; TCRdb's copy keeps in-frame clones and lacks some. The sample comprises some 77,000 clones, 88% of which are singletons, and more than 2.5% rests with the top ten. This receptor was obtained from an adult with an advanced solid tumor such as melanoma, head and neck, liver or kidney cancer. The sequencing here drew on CD4+ or CD8+ T cells sorted from blood, taken in a trial of the OX40 agonist ivuxolimab. This sequence joins TRBV7-2 and TRBJ1-1; maybe TRBD1 (6 bases). The CDR3 bases are TGTGCCAGCAGCTTGCGAACGGGGGCAGTTAACACTGAAGCTTTCTTT. Translation: CASSLRTGAVNTEAFF.